This T cell receptor (beta chain) was recorded in a study of blood T cell repertoires in COVID-19. Study-wide background: The study drew acute and convalescent COVID-19 samples from the United States, Italy and Spain. The analysed material was cDNA or gDNA that came from T cells, B-cell-depleted T cells, or PBMCs.

In Seattle, patients joined the study during active infection and were tracked longitudinally. In the original processing: Reference gene primer amplification gave estimated nucleated cell counts. Some clones are missing from TCRdb's copy, which holds only in-frame ones; the method was immunoSEQ multiplex PCR. The V and J calls and the clone size are those of that table, but D and trimming were determined from the DNA. The data show about 140,000 clones, around 84% seen once. Sequencing used peripheral blood. The sequence was collected from a man aged 25 to 40 with COVID-19, enrolled during active disease.

Here the CDR3 reads CASSLYRVPGSSEQFF. In nucleotides, the CDR3 is TGTGCCAGCAGCTTATACCGGGTCCCCGGTAGTAGTGAGCAGTTCTTC. The chain employs TRBV3-1 (or the pseudogene TRBV3-2) and TRBJ2-1; D is unclear. Germline CDR1 and CDR2: LGHDT and YNNKEL (reference sequence). The CDR3 contains 16 residues. V lost 5 bases to trimming and J lost 9 bases, with 23 bases between them.